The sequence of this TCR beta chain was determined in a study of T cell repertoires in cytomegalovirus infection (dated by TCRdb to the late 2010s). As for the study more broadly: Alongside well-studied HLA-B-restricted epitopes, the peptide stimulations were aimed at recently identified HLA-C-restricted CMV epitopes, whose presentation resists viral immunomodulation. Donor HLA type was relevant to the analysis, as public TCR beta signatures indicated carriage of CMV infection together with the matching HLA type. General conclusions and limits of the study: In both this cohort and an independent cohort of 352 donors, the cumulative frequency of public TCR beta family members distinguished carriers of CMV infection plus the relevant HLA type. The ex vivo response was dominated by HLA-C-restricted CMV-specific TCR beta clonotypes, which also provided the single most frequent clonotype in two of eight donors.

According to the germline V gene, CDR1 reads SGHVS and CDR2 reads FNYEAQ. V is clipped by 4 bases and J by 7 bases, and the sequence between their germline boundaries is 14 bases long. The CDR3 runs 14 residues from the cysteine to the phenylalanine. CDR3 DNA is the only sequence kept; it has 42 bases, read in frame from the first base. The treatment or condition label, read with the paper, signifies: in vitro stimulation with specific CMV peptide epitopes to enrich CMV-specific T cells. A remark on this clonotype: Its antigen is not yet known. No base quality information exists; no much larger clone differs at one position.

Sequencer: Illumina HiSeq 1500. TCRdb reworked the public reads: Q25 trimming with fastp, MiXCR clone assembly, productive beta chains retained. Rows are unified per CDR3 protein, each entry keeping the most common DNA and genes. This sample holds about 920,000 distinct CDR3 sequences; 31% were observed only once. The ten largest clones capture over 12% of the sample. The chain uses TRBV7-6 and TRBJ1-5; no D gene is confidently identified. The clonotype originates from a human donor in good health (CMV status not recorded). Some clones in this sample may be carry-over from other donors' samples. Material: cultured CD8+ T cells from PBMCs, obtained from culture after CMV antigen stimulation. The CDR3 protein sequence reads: CASSSSRTGQPQHF. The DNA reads TGTGCCAGCAGCTCCTCCCGGACGGGACAGCCCCAGCATTTT.